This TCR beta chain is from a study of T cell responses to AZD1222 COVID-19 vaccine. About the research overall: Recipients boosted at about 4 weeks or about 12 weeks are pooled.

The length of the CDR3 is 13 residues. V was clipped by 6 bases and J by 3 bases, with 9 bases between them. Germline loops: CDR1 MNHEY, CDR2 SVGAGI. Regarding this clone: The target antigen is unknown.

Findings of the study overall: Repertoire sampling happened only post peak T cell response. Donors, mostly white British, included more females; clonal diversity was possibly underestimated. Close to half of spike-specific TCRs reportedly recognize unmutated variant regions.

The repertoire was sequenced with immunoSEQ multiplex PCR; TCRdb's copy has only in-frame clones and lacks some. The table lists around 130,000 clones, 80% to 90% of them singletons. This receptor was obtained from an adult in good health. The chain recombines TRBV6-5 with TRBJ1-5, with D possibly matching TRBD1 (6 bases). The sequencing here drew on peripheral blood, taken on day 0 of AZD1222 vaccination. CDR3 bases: TGTGCCAGCAGGGGGGGGCACAATCAGCCCCAGCATTTT. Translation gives CASRGGHNQPQHF.